Listed here are 19 T cell receptor beta chains from one sample, sequenced in a study of prognosis after radiotherapy for stage I lung cancer. Two rounds of multiplex PCR amplified TCR beta CDR3 from genomic DNA. First-round PCR employed TRBV- and TRBJ-specific primers for each gene. TCRdb independently ran MiXCR on the multiplex PCR reads; one entry per CDR3 protein. The table includes tens of thousands of distinct CDR3 sequences, under 35% detected once. Here the sequenced sample was PBMCs, taken before or after stereotactic body radiation therapy (not recorded which). The receptors derive from a donor aged 50 or older with non-small cell lung cancer.

In its sample, this clonotype was seen a few times. The V and J genes are TRBV13 and TRBJ2-3; no firm D call. V gave up 5 bases and J gave up 2 bases, with 20 bases separating them. In germline, CDR1 is PRHDT, CDR2 FYEKMQ (reference sequence). CDR3 length equals 17 residues. The CDR3 here is CASSPRTSPEYTDTQYF. The CDR3 bases are TGTGCCAGCAGCCCTCGAACGTCACCCGAATACACAGATACGCAGTATTTT.

This clonotype showed up many times. The chain recombines TRBV9 with TRBJ1-1; D uncertain. This CDR3 contains 14 residues. Germline V gene data show CDR1 as SGDLS and CDR2 as YYNGEE. Deletions cut 0 bases from V and 1 base from J, with 7 bases between. The CDR3 nucleotides read TGTGCCAGCAGCGTAGTGGCGTCGAACACTGAAGCTTTCTTT. This gives the protein CASSVVASNTEAFF. The complete variable domain, with remaining parts taken from reference TRBV9 and TRBJ1-1, reads DSGVTQTPKHLITATGQRVTLRCSPRSGDLSVYWYQQSLDQGLQFLIQYYNGEERAKGNILERFSAQQFPDLHSELNLSSLELGDSALYFCASSVVASNTEAFFGQGTRLTVV.

The chain has TRBV3-1 and TRBJ1-2; no clear D gene. The length of the CDR3 is 14 residues. V lost 7 bases, J lost 8 bases, and 20 bases lay in between. The germline gives CDR1 LGHDT, CDR2 YNNKEL (reference sequence). This chain's CDR3 is CASTRSKSSAGYTF. CDR3 DNA: TGTGCCAGCACCCGTTCTAAGTCCTCTGCGGGCTACACCTTC. Full variable domain (rest looked up from reference TRBV3-1 and TRBJ1-2): DTAVSQTPKYLVTQMGNDKSIKCEQNLGHDTMYWYKQDSKKFLKIMFSYNNKELIINETVPNRFSPKSPDKAHLNLHINSLELGDSAVYFCASTRSKSSAGYTFGSGTRLTVV.

On this clonotype itself: This is likely an artifact of a read error, given a far larger clone one base away. This chain uses TRBV7-2 with TRBJ2-7; no clear D. Per germline, CDR1 SGHTA and CDR2 FQGNSA. This CDR3 is 13 amino acids long. The CDR3 is CAGSPQSFNEQYF. CDR3 DNA: TGTGCCGGCAGCCCTCAGTCCTTTAATGAGCAGTACTTC.

This chain joins TRBV6-2 or TRBV6-3 and TRBJ2-7; unclear D gene. Germline lookup yields CDR1 MNHEY and CDR2 SVGEGT. V was shortened by 5 bases and J by 1 base, with 27 bases between the two germline ends. The CDR3 is made up of 19 amino acids. CDR3 nucleotide sequence: TGTGCCAGCAGTGAAACCCCGTTTTGTCTGTGGCAACCGTCCTACGAGCAGTACTTC. This encodes CASSETPFCLWQPSYEQYF.

This clonotype was recorded many times. The genes are TRBV14 and TRBJ1-2, with 9 bases that match TRBD1. Germline CDR1 and CDR2: SGHDN and FVKESK. V dropped 5 bases and J dropped 1; count of bases not matched to a gene: 8. The CDR3 runs to 16 residues. Here the CDR3 DNA reads TGTGCCAGCAGCTCCCGGACAGGGGCTTTTAACTATGGCTACACCTTC. Its protein is CASSSRTGAFNYGYTF.

The CDR3 DNA reads as TGTGCCACCAGTGGAGGGGGGACAGGGTTTGACTCTGGGGCCAACGTCCTGACTTTC. Amino acids: CATSGGGTGFDSGANVLTF. J is TRBJ2-6 and V is TRBV24-1; TRBD1 matches 9 bases. The J segment lost 0 bases and the V segment lost 5 bases, leaving 10 bases of the junction unmatched. The CDR3 loop spans 19 amino acids. The V gene's germline CDR1 is KGHDR and CDR2 SFDVKD.

There are many counts of this clonotype. The chain recombines TRBV19 with TRBJ2-2; no clear D gene. This CDR3 has 16 amino acids. The V gene's germline CDR1 is LNHDA and CDR2 SQIVND (reference sequence). V was trimmed by 3 bases and J by 4 bases, leaving 15 bases between them. The CDR3 DNA is TGTGCCAGTAGTATGGGTCGACGGCCAAGCACCGGGGAGCTGTTTTTT. It is translated as CASSMGRRPSTGELFF.

This clonotype is deemed medium-sized. The chain employs TRBV27 and TRBJ2-7; the D call may be TRBD1 or TRBD2 (5 bases each). CDR1 MNHEY and CDR2 SMNVEV come from the germline V gene (reference sequence). The V gene lost 5 bases and the J gene lost 6 bases, with 17 bases spanning the gap. The CDR3 loop spans 14 amino acids. DNA for the CDR3: TGTGCCAGCAGTGCCGGGACCGAGTTTAGCGAGCAGTACTTC. Protein product: CASSAGTEFSEQYF.

This chain uses TRBV29-1 with TRBJ2-6, with D maybe TRBD1 (6 bases). V gave up 4 bases and J gave up 1 base, with 20 bases separating them. The CDR3 spans 18 residues. From germline, CDR1 is SQVTM and CDR2 ANQGSEA. DNA for the CDR3: TGCAGCGTTGTATGGGCGGACAGTGATTTATCTGGGGCCAACGTCCTGACTTTC. Amino acids: CSVVWADSDLSGANVLTF.

Note on this clonotype: A much larger clone lies one base from this, so it may be a read error. V gene TRBV9 combines with J gene TRBJ1-1; no firm D call. Germline lookup yields CDR1 SGDLS and CDR2 YYNGEE. The CDR3 has 13 amino acids. V lost 4 bases and J 5 bases, leaving 12 bases between the germline ends. The CDR3 loop is CASSLDPGTEAFF. The DNA for the CDR3 is TGTGCCAGCAGCTTGGACCCGGGAACTGAAGCTTTCTTT. The full variable domain, completed using reference TRBV9 and TRBJ1-1, is DSGVTQTPKHLITATGQRVTLRCSPRSGDLSVYWYQQSLDQGLQFLIQYYNGEERAKGNILERFSAQQFPDLHSELNLSSLELGDSALYFCASSLDPGTEAFFGQGTRLTVV.

Concerning this clonotype itself: A far larger clone lies a single base away; this is likely a read error. The CDR3 sequence: CARSDSAAGGADTQYF. CDR3 nucleotide sequence: TGTGCCAGAAGTGACTCCGCGGCCGGAGGGGCAGATACGCAGTATTTT. The chain couples TRBV6-2 or TRBV6-3 to TRBJ2-3; possible D gene TRBD2, 6 bases. The CDR3 runs to 16 residues. V gave up 9 bases and J gave up 4 bases, with 23 bases separating them. Germline assignment: CDR1 MNHEY and CDR2 SVGEGT.

On this clonotype itself: A far larger clone differs by one base, so this is likely a read error. This rearrangement joins TRBV6-9 to TRBJ2-7; 8 bases map to TRBD2. Germline assignment: CDR1 MNHGY and CDR2 SVAAGI. V was clipped by 10 bases and J by 3 bases; unmatched bases: 11. This CDR3 has 14 amino acids. Here the CDR3 reads CATKRVAGCYEQYF. In DNA form, the CDR3 reads TGTGCCACCAAAAGGGTAGCGGGATGCTACGAGCAGTACTTC.

This clonotype appeared many times. The J gene is TRBJ1-1, the V gene TRBV6-1, with TRBD1 matching 8 bases. CDR3 length equals 13 residues. Germline CDR1 reads MNHNS; CDR2 reads SASEGT. J gave up 4 bases and V 9 bases, and 7 bases lay outside the gene matches. The CDR3 sequence is CASTTGVVTEAFF. The CDR3 nucleotides read TGTGCCAGTACGACAGGGGTGGTCACTGAAGCTTTCTTT.

This clonotype was seen repeatedly, ten times or more. The chain combines TRBV30 with TRBJ2-5; 13 bases align to TRBD2. This CDR3 has 15 residues. With V trimmed by 3 bases and J by 5 bases, 6 bases remained unmatched. Germline loops: CDR1 GTSNPN, CDR2 SVGIG (reference sequence). CDR3 sequence (DNA): TGTGCCTGGAGACTAGCGGGAGGGCCGCGGGAGACCCAGTACTTC. Its translation is CAWRLAGGPRETQYF.

The sample holds a few counts of this clonotype. A much larger clone differs from this one at a single base, so this may be a read error. This chain links TRBV19 with TRBJ2-5; 9 bases align to TRBD1. V lost 7 bases, J lost 4 bases, and 7 bases stayed unmatched. The CDR3 runs 14 residues. Germline CDR1 LNHDA, CDR2 SQIVND (reference sequence). The CDR3 reads CASNQTGGAETQYF. Written as DNA, the CDR3 is TGTGCCAGTAACCAAACAGGGGGCGCAGAGACCCAGTACTTC.

This clonotype was detected many times. The J gene is TRBJ2-7, the V gene TRBV19; 13 bases map to TRBD2. Germline-derived CDR1 and CDR2 are LNHDA and SQIVND (reference sequence). The CDR3 loop spans 13 amino acids. V trimming: 9 bases; J trimming: 2 bases; junction bases outside the gene matches: 1. The CDR3 DNA reads TGTGCCAGCGGGACTAGCGGGACCTACGAGCAGTACTTC. This gives the protein CASGTSGTYEQYF. Combining the CDR3 with reference TRBV19 and TRBJ2-7 gives the whole variable domain DGGITQSPKYLFRKEGQNVTLSCEQNLNHDAMYWYRQDPGQGLRLIYYSQIVNDFQKGDIAEGYSVSREKKESFPLTVTSAQKNPTAFYLCASGTSGTYEQYFGPGTRLTVT.

This clonotype was detected many times. The rearrangement links TRBV11-2 to TRBJ2-3; TRBD2 might be the D (6 bases). CDR1 is SGHAT and CDR2 is FQNNGV in the germline V gene. The CDR3 consists of 16 residues. Trimming stripped 5 bases from V and 4 bases from J, with 19 bases between. The CDR3, as DNA: TGTGCCAGCAGCCCCGCGGGATTTGGAGTGGCAGATACGCAGTATTTT. This codes for CASSPAGFGVADTQYF.

Turning to this clonotype: No conserved phenylalanine or tryptophan is present at the end of the CDR3, so a read error is the likely explanation. The V and J genes are TRBV20-1 and TRBJ2-1; 12 positions match TRBD2. CDR1 and CDR2 (germline): DFQATT, SNEGSKA (reference sequence). The CDR3 extends over 13 amino acids. DNA for the CDR3: TGCACTAGCGGGAGGGGGGGGTACAATGAACAGTTCCTC. This gives the protein CTSGRGGYNEQFL.